One sample yielded the 8 T cell receptor beta chains listed below, sequenced in a study of T cells in Graves' hyperthyroidism and ophthalmopathy. Regions amplified from RNA transcripts were the TCR beta CDR3 regions. Carried out on the TCR CDR3, a first-round RT-PCR used the HTBI primer set. TCRdb re-derived calls from the multiplex PCR reads in MiXCR, one entry per CDR3 protein. Seen here are 550,000 to 600,000 distinct CDR3 sequences, roughly 46% observed once, and the top ten hold around 17%. Sequencing was done on a sample of peripheral blood or thyroid tissue (not recorded which). Receptor source: an adult woman with Graves' disease, either hyperthyroidism or ophthalmopathy (not recorded which).

The chain combines TRBV6-5 with TRBJ1-2; a possible D gene is TRBD1 (5 bases). Trimming cost V 8 bases and J 6 bases, with 22 bases left between them. The CDR3 is 15 residues long. Germline values: CDR1 MNHEY, CDR2 SVGAGI. The CDR3 region has the DNA TGTGCCAGCGACCCTGCCCTGGGGACTCGGGATGGCTACACCTTC. This sequence encodes CASDPALGTRDGYTF.

On this clonotype: Mismatch with germline at one junction end may stem from a read error. V usage is TRBV20-1 and J usage is TRBJ2-5, with TRBD1 identical over 9 bases. Germline values: CDR1 DFQATT, CDR2 SNEGSKA (reference sequence). The CDR3 runs to 10 residues. The CDR3 spells CSARDRDRDF. The CDR3 DNA reads as TGCAGTGCTAGAGATCGGGACAGGGACTTC.

This clonotype was detected many times. The V gene is TRBV29-1, the J gene TRBJ1-1; D call uncertain. The CDR3 length is 14 residues. Per the germline V gene, CDR1 is SQVTM and CDR2 is ANQGSEA. Trimming left V 4 bases short and J 0 bases short, with 12 bases between. CDR3 region: CSVGRSTVNTEAFF. CDR3 sequence (DNA): TGCAGCGTTGGGAGGTCAACGGTGAACACTGAAGCTTTCTTT.

This clonotype occurred a few times. The genes are TRBV4-1 and TRBJ2-2; 10 nucleotides match TRBD2. Germline V gene lookup returns CDR1 MGHRA and CDR2 YSYEKL. The V and J ends lost 5 bases and 6 bases, in that order; junction bases with no gene match: 12. The CDR3 sequence is 17 residues long. This chain's CDR3 is CASSDGSGRARAGELFF. DNA for the CDR3: TGCGCCAGCAGCGACGGAAGCGGGAGGGCCAGAGCCGGGGAGCTGTTTTTT.

The chain carries TRBV7-2 and TRBJ1-2; D gene unclear. Trimming stripped 5 bases from V and 3 bases from J, with 10 bases between. Germline V gene sequence: CDR1 SGHTA, CDR2 FQGNSA. This CDR3 has 13 amino acids. The CDR3 DNA sequence: TGTGCCAGCAGCATCGCAGCAGACTATGGCTACACCTTC. Translation gives CASSIAADYGYTF.

The chain uses TRBV9 and TRBJ2-5; a possible D gene is TRBD1 (5 bases). The germline V gene has CDR1 SGDLS and CDR2 YYNGEE. Between the trimmed V and J ends, which lost 0 bases and 4 bases, there was a span of 13 bases. This CDR3 region has 15 residues. The CDR3: CASSVGLGVGETQYF. CDR3 nucleotide sequence: TGTGCCAGCAGCGTAGGGTTAGGGGTAGGAGAGACCCAGTACTTC.

The J gene is TRBJ2-5, the V gene TRBV7-2, with 7 nucleotides matching TRBD2. J was trimmed by 5 bases and V by 4 bases; bases with no gene match: 13. CDR1 SGHTA and CDR2 FQGNSA come from the germline V gene. The CDR3 consists of 16 residues. Here the CDR3 reads CASSSPPGLAEETQYF. Here the CDR3 DNA reads TGTGCCAGCAGCTCCCCCCCGGGGCTAGCGGAGGAGACCCAGTACTTC.

This clonotype was observed at least ten times. The chain recombines TRBV29-1 with TRBJ1-3; D gene unclear. Deletions cut 1 base from V and 3 bases from J, with 4 bases between. The length of the CDR3 is 12 residues. Germline V CDR1 and CDR2: SQVTM, ANQGSEA. CDR3 in DNA: TGCAGCGTTGAAGTTGTTGGAAACACCATATATTTT. This sequence encodes CSVEVVGNTIYF.